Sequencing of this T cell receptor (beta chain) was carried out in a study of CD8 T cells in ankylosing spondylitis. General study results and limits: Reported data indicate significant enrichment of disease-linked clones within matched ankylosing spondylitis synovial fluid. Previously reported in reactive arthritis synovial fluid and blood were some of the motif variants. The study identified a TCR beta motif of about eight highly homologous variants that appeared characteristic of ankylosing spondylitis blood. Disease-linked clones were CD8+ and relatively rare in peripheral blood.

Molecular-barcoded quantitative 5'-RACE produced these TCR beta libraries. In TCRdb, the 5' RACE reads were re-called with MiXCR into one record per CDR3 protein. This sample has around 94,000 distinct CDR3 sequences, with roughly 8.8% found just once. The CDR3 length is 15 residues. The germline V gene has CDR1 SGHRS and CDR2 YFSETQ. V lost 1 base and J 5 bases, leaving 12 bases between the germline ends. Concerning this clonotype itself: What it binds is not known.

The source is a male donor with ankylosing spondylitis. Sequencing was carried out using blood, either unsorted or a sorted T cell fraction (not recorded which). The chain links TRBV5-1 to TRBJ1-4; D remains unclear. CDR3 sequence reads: CASSLSTEPNEKLFF. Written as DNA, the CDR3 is TGCGCCAGCAGCTTGAGTACGGAGCCAAATGAAAAACTGTTTTTT.